A selection of T cell receptor beta chains follows, all from one sample in a study of CXCR3-negative and CXCR3-positive naive CD8 T cells. TCRdb re-called the 5' RACE reads and catalogs CDR3 proteins one per entry, DNA excluded. The table gives around 60,000 distinct CDR3 sequences; the top ten clones make up about 0.4% of it. Sequences were obtained from naive CXCR3- CD8+ T cells from blood. These receptors all stem from a human donor in good health. Some clones in this sample may be carry-over from other donors' samples. Each CDR3 is given with its conserved first and last residue. The order of the fields is V gene, J gene, CDR3 protein.

v_call: TRBV28; j_call: TRBJ2-1; cdr3_aa: CASSLLASGGRTYNEQFF
v_call: TRBV29-1; j_call: TRBJ2-5; cdr3_aa: CSVAGQNQETQYF
v_call: TRBV27; j_call: TRBJ2-3; cdr3_aa: CASSLGTPDGQGRPQYF
v_call: TRBV29-1; j_call: TRBJ2-3; cdr3_aa: CSVSGGSTDTQYF
v_call: TRBV5-5; j_call: TRBJ1-1; cdr3_aa: CASSFPGGAEAFF
v_call: TRBV5-1; j_call: TRBJ2-1; cdr3_aa: CASSLEGGWDEQFF
v_call: TRBV29-1; j_call: TRBJ1-2; cdr3_aa: CSVEDRQGAAYGYTF
v_call: TRBV29-1; j_call: TRBJ2-7; cdr3_aa: CSVSGADISYEQYF
v_call: TRBV10-3; j_call: TRBJ2-3; cdr3_aa: CAISESKDRGADTQYF
v_call: TRBV27; j_call: TRBJ2-3; cdr3_aa: CASSLFRADTQYF
v_call: TRBV10-3; j_call: TRBJ2-7; cdr3_aa: CAISGQGSYEQYF
v_call: TRBV4-1; j_call: TRBJ2-4; cdr3_aa: CASSQDSGVWPKNIQYF
v_call: TRBV20-1; j_call: TRBJ2-5; cdr3_aa: CSARQPGLAGETQYF
v_call: TRBV6-5; j_call: TRBJ2-7; cdr3_aa: CASSYSIGQGNSYDQYF
v_call: TRBV6-5; j_call: TRBJ2-7; cdr3_aa: CASSYPGEGRAYEQYF
v_call: TRBV18; j_call: TRBJ2-1; cdr3_aa: CASSPRDRTYNEQFF
v_call: TRBV9; j_call: TRBJ1-2; cdr3_aa: CASSANANYGYTF
v_call: TRBV10-3; j_call: TRBJ2-7; cdr3_aa: CAIRGGAYEQYF
v_call: TRBV7-6; j_call: TRBJ2-2; cdr3_aa: CASSTSGPRFGELFF
v_call: TRBV7-9; j_call: TRBJ2-1; cdr3_aa: CASSLLAGDPLEQFF
v_call: TRBV4-3; j_call: TRBJ2-1; cdr3_aa: CASSQLLAGDVLNEQFF
v_call: TRBV4-2; j_call: TRBJ2-1; cdr3_aa: CASSQDATGTYNEQFF
v_call: TRBV20-1; j_call: TRBJ2-2; cdr3_aa: CSAGRVGELFF
v_call: TRBV11-2; j_call: TRBJ2-7; cdr3_aa: CASSLGTSDYEQYF
v_call: TRBV4-1; j_call: TRBJ2-1; cdr3_aa: CASSQERDLSYNEQFF
v_call: TRBV14; j_call: TRBJ2-1; cdr3_aa: CASSQESRSFEQFF
v_call: TRBV28; j_call: TRBJ2-5; cdr3_aa: CASSSADRQGGEFQETQYF
v_call: TRBV29-1; j_call: TRBJ2-5; cdr3_aa: CSVEDPRAGGLQETQYF
v_call: TRBV12-3/TRBV12-4; j_call: TRBJ2-2; cdr3_aa: CASSFPGGGQEINTGELFF
v_call: TRBV20-1; j_call: TRBJ1-3; cdr3_aa: CSARDRGADGNTIYF
v_call: TRBV5-6; j_call: TRBJ2-1; cdr3_aa: CASSLGTVYNEQFF
v_call: TRBV14; j_call: TRBJ2-3; cdr3_aa: CASSQETRRGLKAPYF
v_call: TRBV10-3; j_call: TRBJ2-1; cdr3_aa: CATEFGPGGGENEQFF
v_call: TRBV29-1; j_call: TRBJ2-2; cdr3_aa: CSVDRQGYANTGELFF
v_call: TRBV6-2/TRBV6-3; j_call: TRBJ2-3; cdr3_aa: CASSYLGGWTDTQYF
v_call: TRBV6-4; j_call: TRBJ2-1; cdr3_aa: CASSEIPGTSGGNEQFF